These 21 T cell receptor beta chains came from one sample sequenced in a study of cytomegalovirus exposure and HLA in healthy donors. A multiplex PCR was run with 60 Vbeta primers and 13 Jbeta primers. Sequencing used immunoSEQ multiplex PCR; TCRdb keeps in-frame clones, though not all of them. The data hold 150,000 to 200,000 clones, with 62% observed a single time. The sample comprised PBMCs. The receptors shown here come from a man aged 40-49 years in good health and CMV-seronegative.

V is TRBV19 and J is TRBJ2-7; 8 nucleotides line up with TRBD2. CDR3 size: 14 residues. J gave up 6 bases and V 5 bases, and 9 bases lay outside the gene matches. Germline CDR1 is LNHDA and CDR2 is SQIVND (reference sequence). CDR3 bases: TGTGCCAGTAGTCTAGTCCGGGGGGGCGCCGAGCAGTACTTC. It yields the protein CASSLVRGGAEQYF.

This clone was seen a handful of times. This rearrangement joins TRBV6-5 to TRBJ1-4; possibly TRBD1 for D (5 bases). Germline V lookup: CDR1 MNHEY, CDR2 SVGAGI. The CDR3 runs 15 residues. V was pared by 1 base and J by 4 bases, with 10 bases between. The CDR3 DNA sequence: TGTGCCAGCAGTTACTATACCGGGGGTAATGAAAAACTGTTTTTT. Its protein is CASSYYTGGNEKLFF.

This rearrangement joins TRBV2 to TRBJ1-1, with 7 bases matching TRBD1. The CDR3 is made up of 13 amino acids. The germline CDR1 and CDR2 sequences are SNHLY and FYNNEI. Trimming removed 7 bases from V and 6 bases from J; junction bases left unmatched: 8. The CDR3 reads CASNPDRLPEAFF. CDR3 coding DNA: TGTGCCAGCAATCCGGACAGGCTCCCTGAAGCTTTCTTT.

The genes are TRBV9 and TRBJ1-2; D unresolved. Looked up from germline, CDR1 is SGDLS and CDR2 is YYNGEE. The CDR3 is made up of 13 amino acids. V was pared by 0 bases and J by 4 bases, with 7 bases between. The DNA for the CDR3 is TGTGCCAGCAGCGTAGCGTCAGGCTATGGCTACACCTTC. Translating gives CASSVASGYGYTF. The full variable domain, with the rest looked up from reference TRBV9 and TRBJ1-2, is DSGVTQTPKHLITATGQRVTLRCSPRSGDLSVYWYQQSLDQGLQFLIQYYNGEERAKGNILERFSAQQFPDLHSELNLSSLELGDSALYFCASSVASGYGYTFGSGTRLTVV.

The chain employs TRBV28 and TRBJ2-7; possibly TRBD2 for D (7 bases). The germline V and J ends were trimmed by 2 bases and 1 base, with 12 bases remaining between them. Germline V gene sequence: CDR1 MDHEN, CDR2 SYDVKM. The CDR3 contains 15 residues. The CDR3 nucleotides read TGTGCCAGCAGTTTAGCACAGGGAGGGTCCTACGAGCAGTACTTC. Amino acids: CASSLAQGGSYEQYF.

The chain links TRBV7-9 to TRBJ2-3; maybe TRBD1 (5 bases). The germline CDR1 and CDR2 sequences are SEHNR and FQNEAQ (reference sequence). Trimming took 5 bases from V and 2 from J, leaving 14 bases between them. The CDR3 loop spans 15 amino acids. CDR3 sequence: CASSAQRGHTDTQYF. In nucleotides, the CDR3 is TGTGCCAGCAGCGCCCAAAGGGGCCACACAGATACGCAGTATTTT.

The chain employs TRBV20-1 and TRBJ1-1, with 7 positions matching TRBD1. The CDR3 extends over 10 amino acids. V dropped 1 base and J dropped 14; count of bases not matched to a gene: 4. The germline gives CDR1 DFQATT, CDR2 SNEGSKA (reference sequence). The CDR3: CSARGYRGFF. The CDR3 bases are TGCAGTGCTAGAGGGTACAGGGGCTTCTTT.

The gene calls are TRBV28 and TRBJ2-5; 8 nucleotides agree with TRBD2. The DNA matches TRBJ2-7 better at its end, which makes the J call doubtful. Germline CDR1 and CDR2: MDHEN and SYDVKM. CDR3 length: 14 residues. The chain's CDR3 is CASSLHGGVYEQYF. The CDR3, as DNA: TGTGCCAGCAGTTTACACGGGGGGGTATACGAGCAGTACTTC.

This chain joins TRBV27 and TRBJ1-1; no definite D call. There are 14 residues in the CDR3. Germline V CDR1 and CDR2: MNHEY, SMNVEV (reference sequence). V gave up 6 bases and J gave up 6 bases, with 17 bases separating them. CDR3 sequence reads: CASSWGGGYAEAFF. In nucleotides, the CDR3 is TGTGCCAGCAGCTGGGGTGGAGGCTACGCTGAAGCTTTCTTT.

This sequence joins TRBV7-2 and TRBJ2-7; D call uncertain. The CDR3 has 12 amino acids. V was clipped by 5 bases and J by 3 bases, with 8 bases between them. The germline V gene has CDR1 SGHTA and CDR2 FQGNSA. The CDR3 spells CASSPYSYEQYF. CDR3 nucleotides: TGTGCCAGCAGCCCCTACAGCTACGAGCAGTACTTC.

This chain joins TRBV5-1 and TRBJ2-1; 7 nucleotides agree with TRBD2. Germline loops: CDR1 SGHRS, CDR2 YFSETQ. J was trimmed by 5 bases and V by 4 bases; bases with no gene match: 3. This CDR3 comprises 13 residues. In DNA form, the CDR3 reads TGCGCCAGCAGCGTCCGGGGGGACAATGAGCAGTTCTTC. As protein: CASSVRGDNEQFF. Looking up the rest from reference TRBV5-1 and TRBJ2-1 gives the full variable domain: KAGVTQTPRYLIKTRGQQVTLSCSPISGHRSVSWYQQTPGQGLQFLFEYFSETQRNKGNFPGRFSGRQFSNSRSEMNVSTLELGDSALYLCASSVRGDNEQFFGPGTRLTVL.

The J gene is TRBJ1-5, the V gene TRBV15; TRBD1 matches at 11 bases. V gave up 0 bases and J gave up 7 bases; unmatched junction bases: 8. CDR1 and CDR2 (germline): LNHNV, YYDKDF (reference sequence). This CDR3 comprises 17 residues. CDR3 sequence reads: CATSRDSWTGGSQPQHF. CDR3 nucleotides: TGTGCCACCAGCAGAGATAGTTGGACAGGGGGCTCACAGCCCCAGCATTTT.

This chain uses TRBV5-1 with TRBJ2-2, with 8 positions matching TRBD2. The CDR3 length is 18 residues. CDR1 and CDR2 from the germline V gene are SGHRS and YFSETQ. The V gene end was trimmed by 2 bases and the J gene end by 0 bases; junction bases not matched to a gene: 9. This CDR3 reads CASSLSAGGIANTGELFF. CDR3 in DNA: TGCGCCAGCAGCTTATCTGCGGGGGGAATCGCGAACACCGGGGAGCTGTTTTTT.

This chain links TRBV7-2 with TRBJ2-1, with D tentatively TRBD2 (5 bases). The ends were cut back, 8 bases at V and 0 bases at J, with 14 bases in the middle. From germline, CDR1 is SGHTA and CDR2 FQGNSA. This CDR3 spans 15 amino acids. The CDR3 DNA reads TGTGCCAGCTCTGGGAGCTGGAGCTCCTACAATGAGCAGTTCTTC. Its protein is CASSGSWSSYNEQFF.

This sequence joins TRBV7-2 and TRBJ2-7; 8 bases align to TRBD2. The CDR3 has 16 amino acids. V lost 1 base to trimming and J lost 4 bases; unmatched junction nucleotides: 9. Looked up from germline, CDR1 is SGHTA and CDR2 is FQGNSA. The CDR3 sequence: CASSLVSGTSGYEQYF. CDR3 nucleotides: TGTGCCAGCAGCTTAGTGTCGGGGACTAGTGGTTACGAGCAGTACTTC.

J is TRBJ1-5 and V is TRBV6-5, with no clear D. The germline CDR1 and CDR2 sequences are MNHEY and SVGAGI. The V end was cut by 6 bases, the J end by 7 bases, with 13 bases between. CDR3 length equals 13 residues. Here the CDR3 reads CASSRSPRQPQHF. The CDR3 bases are TGTGCCAGCAGCCGGTCCCCGAGGCAGCCCCAGCATTTT.

This chain connects TRBV11-1 to TRBJ2-5; possibly TRBD2 for D (5 bases). Germline V gene sequence: CDR1 SGHAT, CDR2 FQDESV (reference sequence). V was clipped by 5 bases and J by 0 bases, with 16 bases between them. CDR3 length equals 16 residues. Here the CDR3 DNA reads TGTGCCAGCAGCAGGCGGGCAGCGATCGACCAAGAGACCCAGTACTTC. Translating it yields CASSRRAAIDQETQYF.

This clone was counted between two and nine times. The gene calls are TRBV11-2 and TRBJ1-5; D perhaps matches TRBD1 (5 bases). In germline, CDR1 is SGHAT, CDR2 FQNNGV. Trimming cost V 5 bases and J 6 bases, with 17 bases left between them. This CDR3 contains 15 residues. The CDR3 DNA sequence: TGTGCCAGCAGCATAGGCTGGGGGGGGAGTCAGCCCCAGCATTTT. This encodes CASSIGWGGSQPQHF. Drawing the rest from reference TRBV11-2 and TRBJ1-5, the complete variable domain is EAGVAQSPRYKIIEKRQSVAFWCNPISGHATLYWYQQILGQGPKLLIQFQNNGVVDDSQLPKDRFSAERLKGVDSTLKIQPAKLEDSAVYLCASSIGWGGSQPQHFGDGTRLSIL.

The chain links TRBV7-9 to TRBJ1-3; possible D gene TRBD1, 6 bases. Deletions cut 5 bases from V and 4 bases from J, with 21 bases between. Germline V lookup: CDR1 SEHNR, CDR2 FQNEAQ (reference sequence). The CDR3 extends over 17 amino acids. The CDR3 loop reads CASSPGTTSTGGNTIYF. The CDR3 region has the DNA TGTGCCAGCAGCCCGGGGACAACCTCTACGGGAGGAAACACCATATATTTT.

The J gene is TRBJ1-1, the V gene TRBV7-2; TRBD1 agrees at 9 bases. V lost 5 bases, J lost 3 bases, and 4 bases stayed unmatched. The CDR3 consists of 14 residues. CDR1 is SGHTA, CDR2 FQGNSA, per germline. The CDR3 sequence: CASSGRDRDTEAFF. In DNA form, the CDR3 reads TGTGCCAGCAGCGGCCGGGACAGGGACACTGAAGCTTTCTTT.

V usage is TRBV7-2 and J usage is TRBJ2-7; TRBD2 aligns across 8 bases. Germline lookup yields CDR1 SGHTA and CDR2 FQGNSA. Trimming removed 1 base from V and 3 bases from J; junction bases left unmatched: 8. The CDR3 is made up of 16 amino acids. The CDR3 DNA reads as TGTGCCAGCAGCTTAGATAGCTGGCGGGGGGACTACGAGCAGTACTTC. This gives the protein CASSLDSWRGDYEQYF.